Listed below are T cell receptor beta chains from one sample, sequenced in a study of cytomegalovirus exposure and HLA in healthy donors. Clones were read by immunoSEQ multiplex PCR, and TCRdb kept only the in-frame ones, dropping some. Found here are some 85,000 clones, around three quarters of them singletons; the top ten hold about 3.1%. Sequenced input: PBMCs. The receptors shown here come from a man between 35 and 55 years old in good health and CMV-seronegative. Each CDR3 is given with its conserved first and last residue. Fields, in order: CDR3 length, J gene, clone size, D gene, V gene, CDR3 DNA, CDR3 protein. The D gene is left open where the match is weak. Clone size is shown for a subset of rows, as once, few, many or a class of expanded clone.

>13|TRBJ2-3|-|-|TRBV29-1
TGCAGCGGGGCCCCCCGACCCACAGATACGCAGTATTTT
CSGAPRPTDTQYF
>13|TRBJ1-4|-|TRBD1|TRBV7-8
TGTGCCGTCCGACAGGGTTCTAATGAAAAACTGTTTTTT
CAVRQGSNEKLFF
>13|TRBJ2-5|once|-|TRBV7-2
TGTGCCAGCAGCTTCGAAGGGAGGGAGACCCAGTACTTC
CASSFEGRETQYF
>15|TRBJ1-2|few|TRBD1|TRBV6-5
TGTGCCAGCAGTTTCTCCGACAGGGATTATTATGGCTACACCTTC
CASSFSDRDYYGYTF
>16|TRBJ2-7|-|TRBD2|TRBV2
TGTGCCAGCAGTACCTACGGGGGGTCCCTTTCCTACGAGCAGTACTTC
CASSTYGGSLSYEQYF
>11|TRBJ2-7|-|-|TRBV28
TGTGCCGTACAGGAGGGCTACGAGCAGTACTTC
CAVQEGYEQYF
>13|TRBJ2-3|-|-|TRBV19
TGTGCCAGTAGTGCCACAGGGTTCGATACGCAGTATTTT
CASSATGFDTQYF
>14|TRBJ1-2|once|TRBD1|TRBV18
TGTGCCAGCTCTCCCAGGACAGGCAACTATGGCTACACCTTC
CASSPRTGNYGYTF
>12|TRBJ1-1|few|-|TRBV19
TGTGCCAGTAGTATTGCGCACCGAGGCGCTTTCTTT
CASSIAHRGAFF
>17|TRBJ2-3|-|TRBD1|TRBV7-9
TGTTCCAGCAGCCTACTAGGCCGGGACAGTAGCACAGATACGCAGTATTTT
CSSSLLGRDSSTDTQYF
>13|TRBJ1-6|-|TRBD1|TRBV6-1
TGTGCCACCCAGGGACAGCTCTCTTCACCCCTCCACTTT
CATQGQLSSPLHF
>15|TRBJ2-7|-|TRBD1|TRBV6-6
TGTGCCAGCAGTTACATAGGACAGGGATCTTACGAGCAGTACTTC
CASSYIGQGSYEQYF
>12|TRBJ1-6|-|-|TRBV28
TGTGCCAGCAGTCCCCCTTCCTCACCCCTCCACTTT
CASSPPSSPLHF
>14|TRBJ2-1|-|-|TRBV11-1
TGTGCCAGCAGCTTATACACCTCCTACAATGAGCAGTTCTTC
CASSLYTSYNEQFF
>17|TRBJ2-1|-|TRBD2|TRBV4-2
TGTGCCAGCAGCCAAGGTTCGACAAGCGGGGGATACAATGAGCAGTTCTTC
CASSQGSTSGGYNEQFF
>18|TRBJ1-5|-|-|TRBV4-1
TGCGCCAGCAGCCAAGTCATAGGCGGACTCACATTCGAAGGGCCCCAGCATTTT
CASSQVIGGLTFEGPQHF
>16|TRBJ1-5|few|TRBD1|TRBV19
TGTGCCAGTAGATGGACAGGGGAAAGGAGCAATCAGCCCCAGCATTTT
CASRWTGERSNQPQHF
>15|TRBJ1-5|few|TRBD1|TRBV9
TGTGCCAGCAGCGTCGGGACAGGGGGCCCTCAGCCCCAGCATTTT
CASSVGTGGPQPQHF
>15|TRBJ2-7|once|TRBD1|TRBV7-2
TGTGCCAGCAGCGTGGGACAGGGGAGGCTGTACGAGCAGTACTTC
CASSVGQGRLYEQYF
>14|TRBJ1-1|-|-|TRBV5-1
TGCGCCAGCAGGTTGGTCAGGTTGAACACTGAAGCTTTCTTT
CASRLVRLNTEAFF
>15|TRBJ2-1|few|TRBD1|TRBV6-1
TGTGCCAGCAGTGAAGACAGGGGGTCAATAAATGAGCAGTTCTTC
CASSEDRGSINEQFF
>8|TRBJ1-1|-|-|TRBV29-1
TGCAGCATCGCGGAAGCTTTCTTT
CSIAEAFF
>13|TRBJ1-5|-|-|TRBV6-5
TGTGCCAGCAGTTCAGGGAACCTCCATCCCCAGCATTTT
CASSSGNLHPQHF
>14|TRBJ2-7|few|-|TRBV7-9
TGTGCCAGCAGCTTCCGGGACATCACCCTTGGGCAGTACTTC
CASSFRDITLGQYF
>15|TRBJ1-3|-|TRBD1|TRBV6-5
TGTGCCAGCAGTTCCCCGACAGGGTCTGGAAACACCATATATTTT
CASSSPTGSGNTIYF
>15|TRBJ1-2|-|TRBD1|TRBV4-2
TGTGCCAGCAGCTTACGGACAGGGGGCAACTATGGCTACACCTTC
CASSLRTGGNYGYTF
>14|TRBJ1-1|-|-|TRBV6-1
TGTGCCAGCAGTGACATCAACAGAAACACTGAAGCTTTCTTT
CASSDINRNTEAFF
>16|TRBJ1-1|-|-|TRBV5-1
TGCGCCAGCAGCGTGAGGGGGTCGGTTATGAACACTGAAGCTTTCTTT
CASSVRGSVMNTEAFF
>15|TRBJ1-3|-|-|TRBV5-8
TGTGCCAGCAGGGACGGACTGCGCTCTGGAAACACCATATATTTT
CASRDGLRSGNTIYF
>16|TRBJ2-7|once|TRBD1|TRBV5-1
TGCGCCAGCAGCTTGGGGGTTGGGACAGGGACCTACGAGCAGTACTTC
CASSLGVGTGTYEQYF
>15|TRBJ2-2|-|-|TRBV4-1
TGCGCCAGCAGCCAAGGTGGGGGGAGGTCCGGGGAGCTGTTTTTT
CASSQGGGRSGELFF
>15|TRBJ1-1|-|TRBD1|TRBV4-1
TGCGCCAGCAGCCCGGTGAGGACAGGGGGATCTGAAGCTTTCTTT
CASSPVRTGGSEAFF
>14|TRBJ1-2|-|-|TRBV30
TGTGCCCTTCAGTTCGTCGGGAAAGGCTATGGCTACACCTTC
CALQFVGKGYGYTF
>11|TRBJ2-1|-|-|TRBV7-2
TGTGCCAGCAGCTTAGGGACAAAGCAGTTCTTC
CASSLGTKQFF
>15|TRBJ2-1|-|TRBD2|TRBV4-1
TGCGCCAGCAGCCCGACTAGCGGGGTCGCCGGTGAGCAGTTCTTC
CASSPTSGVAGEQFF
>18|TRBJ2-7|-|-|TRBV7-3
TGTGCCAGCAGCCGGGCCCGGGGGAAGGGTTCGTACTCCTACGAGCAGTACTTC
CASSRARGKGSYSYEQYF
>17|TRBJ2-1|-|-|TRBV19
TGTGCCAGTAGTAGCAGGGGGCGAAGAGCGGGACACAATGAGCAGTTCTTC
CASSSRGRRAGHNEQFF
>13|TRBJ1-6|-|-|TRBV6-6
TGTGCCAGCAGGGCAGATACTAATTCACCCCTCCACTTT
CASRADTNSPLHF
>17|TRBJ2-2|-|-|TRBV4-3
TGCGCCAGCAGCCAAGATCGAGGAGGGTGGTACACCGGGGAGCTGTTTTTT
CASSQDRGGWYTGELFF
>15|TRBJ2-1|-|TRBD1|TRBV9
TGTGCCAGCAGCGTAGGACAGGGTTTTTACAATGAGCAGTTCTTC
CASSVGQGFYNEQFF
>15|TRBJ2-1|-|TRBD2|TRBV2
TGTGCCATCAGGCGGACTAGCGGGGGGGCCGGTGAGCAGTTCTTC
CAIRRTSGGAGEQFF
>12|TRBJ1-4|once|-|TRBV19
TGTGCCAGTAGTCGTCTTTTTGAAAAACTGTTTTTT
CASSRLFEKLFF
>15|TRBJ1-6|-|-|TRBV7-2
TGTGCCAGCAGTCCCGTTAAACAGGGTGGTTCACCCCTCCACTTT
CASSPVKQGGSPLHF
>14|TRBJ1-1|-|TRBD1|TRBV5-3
TGTGCCAGAAGCCTGGGACAGGGGGTCAGGGAAGCTTTCTTT
CARSLGQGVREAFF
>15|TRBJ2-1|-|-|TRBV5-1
TGCGCCAGCTCCGATTGGGGCCCGGATGGCAATGAGCAGTTCTTC
CASSDWGPDGNEQFF
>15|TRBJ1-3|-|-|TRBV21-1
TGTGCCAGCAGCGTGGACAGGGCCTCTGGAAACACCATATATTTT
CASSVDRASGNTIYF
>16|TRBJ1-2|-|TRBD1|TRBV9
TGTGCCAGCAGCCCCCGGACAGGGCCAGGTCACTATGGCTACACCTTC
CASSPRTGPGHYGYTF
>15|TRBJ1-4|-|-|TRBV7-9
TGTGCCAGCAGCTTAGAGAGGGATTACGATGAAAAACCGTTTTTT
CASSLERDYDEKPFF
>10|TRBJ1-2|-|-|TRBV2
TGTGCCAGCGGGACACGAGGCTACACCTTC
CASGTRGYTF
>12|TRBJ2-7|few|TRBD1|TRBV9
TGTGCCAGCAGCCAGGGGGACACGGAGCAGTACTTC
CASSQGDTEQYF
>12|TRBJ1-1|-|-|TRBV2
TGTGCCAGCAGGCTAGAAATCGCTGAAGCTTTCTTT
CASRLEIAEAFF
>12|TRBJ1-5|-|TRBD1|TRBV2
TGTGCCAGCCAGGGGGATACTCAGCCCCAGCATTTT
CASQGDTQPQHF